The present entry profiles one T cell receptor (beta chain) with its context. TCRdb's copy holds only in-frame clones and misses some; the assay was immunoSEQ multiplex PCR. The sample holds 630,000 or so clones, more than 75% seen once. The entry originates in a study of shared T cell receptors in the human thymus. The junction had 3 bases not matched to a gene; V was cut back by 2 bases and J by 7 bases. Germline assignment: CDR1 MGHDK and CDR2 SYGVNS. The CDR3 loop spans 14 amino acids. The data were also submitted as part of a second study, on human thymus T cells.

The TCR originated in a boy in the first two years of life with a congenital heart defect. The chain employs TRBV25-1 and TRBJ1-4, with 8 bases aligning to TRBD1. Specimen: thymocytes. This CDR3 reads CASSEGQGVEKLFF. Written as DNA, the CDR3 is TGTGCCAGCAGTGAAGGACAGGGTGTTGAAAAACTGTTTTTT.